Following are 20 T cell receptor beta chains from one sample sequenced in a study of human T cells and chemical hapten exposure. TCRdb re-derived calls from the RACE reads in MiXCR, one entry per CDR3 protein. The data show some 82,000 distinct CDR3 sequences, roughly 10% seen once. Noted time point: patch test 1, 2 weeks after DPC sensitization. Treatment denoted: therapeutic diphenylcyclopropenone sensitization with weekly scalp DPC. This sample comprised whole blood, obtained in connection with sensitization to the hapten diphenylcyclopropenone (DPC). The origin of the receptors is a woman in her forties or fifties with alopecia areata. Some clones in this sample may be carry-over from other donors' samples.

In its sample, this clonotype is medium-sized. The CDR3 region has the DNA TGCAGCGTTGAAGTCCGAGAGACCCAGTACTTC. Translated, it gives CSVEVRETQYF. The chain links TRBV29-1 to TRBJ2-5; D unresolved. CDR3 size: 11 residues. V shed 1 base and J shed 4 bases, with 4 bases lying between them. Germline lookup yields CDR1 SQVTM and CDR2 ANQGSEA.

This chain uses TRBV20-1 with TRBJ1-2, with D perhaps matching TRBD1 (5 bases). Germline V gene lookup returns CDR1 DFQATT and CDR2 SNEGSKA (reference sequence). Trimming removed 3 bases from V and 8 bases from J, with 22 bases in between. The CDR3 extends over 15 amino acids. CDR3 coding DNA: TGCAGTGCTAGGGGTTTGATAGGGCAGGGAAAAGGCTACACCTTC. This encodes CSARGLIGQGKGYTF.

This clonotype occurred many times. The rearrangement joins TRBV20-1 to TRBJ2-5, with TRBD1 matching over 7 bases. V trimming: 5 bases; J trimming: 2 bases; junction bases outside the gene matches: 2. The CDR3 contains 12 residues. The germline V gene encodes CDR1 DFQATT and CDR2 SNEGSKA (reference sequence). CDR3 in DNA: TGCAGTGCTCTCAGGGGGCAAGAGACCCAGTACTTC. Translated, it gives CSALRGQETQYF.

This clonotype has at least ten counts. The V gene is TRBV29-1, the J gene TRBJ2-7; D not resolved. V lost 6 bases and J lost 0, with 12 bases in between. This CDR3 has 13 amino acids. Germline lookup yields CDR1 SQVTM and CDR2 ANQGSEA. CDR3 coding DNA: TGCAGCGTACATCTTTCCACCTCCTACGAGCAGTACTTC. It encodes CSVHLSTSYEQYF.

This clonotype was recorded many times. Here the CDR3 reads CASSESIGETQYF. CDR3 coding DNA: TGCGCCAGCAGTGAGTCGATTGGTGAGACCCAGTACTTC. The gene calls are TRBV10-1 and TRBJ2-5, with D uncertain. The V gene lost 0 bases and the J gene lost 5 bases, with 7 bases spanning the gap. CDR1 and CDR2 (germline): WNHNN, SYGVQD (reference sequence). The CDR3 runs to 13 residues.

This clonotype appeared a few times. The chain links TRBV24-1 to TRBJ1-6; D may be TRBD1 (5 bases). CDR1 KGHDR and CDR2 SFDVKD come from the germline V gene. Trimming stripped 2 bases from V and 6 bases from J, with 13 bases between. CDR3 length: 16 amino acids. As DNA, the CDR3 is TGTGCCACCAGTGATTCGTCGGGGGGTGGTAATTCACCCCTCCACTTT. Encoded protein: CATSDSSGGGNSPLHF.

V is TRBV12-3 or TRBV12-4 and J is TRBJ1-6; unclear D gene. Trimming cost V 7 bases and J 5 bases, with 6 bases left between them. The CDR3 runs to 12 residues. The CDR3 spells CASKQNNSPLHF. CDR3 nucleotide sequence: TGTGCCAGCAAGCAGAATAATTCACCCCTCCACTTT.

This clonotype was counted many times. This chain links TRBV28 with TRBJ2-7, with no clear D. The V gene's germline CDR1 is MDHEN and CDR2 SYDVKM. The CDR3 is 14 residues long. V lost 2 bases, J lost 3 bases, and 11 bases lay in between. CDR3 nucleotide sequence: TGTGCCAGCAGTTTAAGACGGCCCCTCTACGAGCAGTACTTC. Its translation: CASSLRRPLYEQYF.

There are many counts of this clonotype. V and J are TRBV3-1 and TRBJ2-3; a possible D gene is TRBD1 (6 bases). Germline V gene data show CDR1 as LGHDT and CDR2 as YNNKEL (reference sequence). This CDR3 spans 18 amino acids. V was pared by 5 bases and J by 2 bases, with 23 bases between. CDR3 coding DNA: TGTGCCAGCAGCAAGAGTGGACAGATAAGGGTGCACACAGATACGCAGTATTTT. Encoded protein: CASSKSGQIRVHTDTQYF.

This clonotype was counted ten times or more. V usage is TRBV7-2 and J usage is TRBJ1-1; TRBD1 matches at 7 bases. There are 15 residues in the CDR3. Germline V gives CDR1 SGHTA, CDR2 FQGNSA. The junction had 7 bases not matched to a gene; V was cut back by 5 bases and J by 1 base. The CDR3 here is CASSPTTGRNTEAFF. The CDR3, as DNA: TGTGCCAGCAGCCCCACGACAGGGAGGAACACTGAAGCTTTCTTT.

The rearrangement links TRBV20-1 to TRBJ2-7, with a weak D call TRBD1 (6 bases). The CDR3 extends over 13 amino acids. The germline V and J ends were trimmed by 6 bases and 0 bases, with 12 bases remaining between them. Germline loops: CDR1 DFQATT, CDR2 SNEGSKA (reference sequence). The chain's CDR3 is CSAWDTYSYEQYF. The CDR3 DNA follows: TGCAGTGCCTGGGACACCTACTCCTACGAGCAGTACTTC.

This clonotype was seen more than once but under ten times. The DNA of the CDR3 is TGTGCCAGCTCACCATCAGATTACAATGAGCAGTTCTTC. This encodes CASSPSDYNEQFF. The chain is built from TRBV18 and TRBJ2-1; D is unresolved. The V and J ends lost 2 bases and 4 bases respectively, with 6 bases between them. Germline loops: CDR1 KGHSH, CDR2 LQKENI. The CDR3 covers 13 residues.

This clonotype was recorded at least ten times. The chain combines TRBV12-3 or TRBV12-4 with TRBJ1-1; a possible D gene is TRBD1 (5 bases). V was trimmed by 5 bases and J by 4 bases, leaving 14 bases between them. This CDR3 comprises 14 residues. CDR3 sequence reads: CASSLWGWGTEAFF. CDR3 sequence (DNA): TGTGCCAGCAGTCTCTGGGGGTGGGGCACTGAAGCTTTCTTT.

This clonotype was seen a handful of times. The chain employs TRBV7-9 and TRBJ2-3; possible D gene TRBD1, 5 bases. Germline V lookup: CDR1 SEHNR, CDR2 FQNEAQ (reference sequence). The length of the CDR3 is 14 residues. V shed 5 bases and J shed 6 bases, with 15 bases lying between them. CDR3 loop: CASSHPPTGDTQYF. The CDR3 coding sequence is TGTGCCAGCAGCCACCCCCCCACAGGCGATACGCAGTATTTT.

The rearrangement joins TRBV7-2 to TRBJ2-5, with 7 bases lining up with TRBD1. The germline gives CDR1 SGHTA, CDR2 FQGNSA. V gave up 5 bases and J gave up 2 bases; unmatched junction bases: 8. The CDR3 is made up of 15 amino acids. The CDR3: CASSRRRDSQETQYF. In DNA, the CDR3 is TGTGCCAGCAGCCGACGCCGGGACAGTCAAGAGACCCAGTACTTC.

This clonotype was detected only a few times. One end of the junction is discordant with germline, which a read error may explain. The chain couples TRBV5-5 to TRBJ2-4; no definite D call. CDR1 SGHKS and CDR2 YYEKEE come from the germline V gene (reference sequence). This CDR3 contains 14 residues. The CDR3 nucleotides read TGTGCCAGCAGCTTGATAGTCGACAAATACATTCAGTACTTC. Residues: CASSLIVDKYIQYF.

The table lists this clonotype with many counts. V gene TRBV29-1 combines with J gene TRBJ1-6; TRBD1 matches at 8 bases. The CDR3 is 15 residues long. Trimming at V came to 7 bases and at J to 5 bases, leaving 10 bases not matched to a gene. Germline CDR1 is SQVTM and CDR2 is ANQGSEA. CDR3 in amino acids: CSARIGQGDNSPLHF. CDR3 coding DNA: TGCAGCGCCCGAATAGGACAGGGTGATAATTCACCCCTCCACTTT.

This clonotype was found many times. The chain employs TRBV9 and TRBJ1-5; 8 nucleotides align to TRBD1. CDR1 is SGDLS and CDR2 is YYNGEE in the germline V gene. The trim removed 0 bases at V and 6 bases at J, leaving 5 bases unmatched. The CDR3 runs 15 residues. This chain's CDR3 is CASSVGTGNGQPQHF. DNA of the CDR3: TGTGCCAGCAGCGTAGGGACAGGGAATGGTCAGCCCCAGCATTTT.

This clonotype has only a few counts. V and J are TRBV29-1 and TRBJ2-1; 8 positions agree with TRBD1. The CDR3 sequence is 14 residues long. CDR1 is SQVTM and CDR2 is ANQGSEA in the germline V gene. The V segment lost 6 bases and the J segment 2 bases; nucleotides outside the gene matches: 6. In DNA form, the CDR3 reads TGCAGCGTCCACAGGGGGACCACCTACAATGAGCAGTTCTTC. Protein product: CSVHRGTTYNEQFF.

The V call is TRBV24-1, the J call TRBJ2-3; 7 nucleotides agree with TRBD1. CDR1 is KGHDR and CDR2 is SFDVKD in the germline V gene. The J segment lost 8 bases and the V segment lost 2 bases, leaving 3 bases of the junction unmatched. There are 13 residues in the CDR3. CDR3 in amino acids: CATSDWAGGTQYF. The CDR3 bases are TGTGCCACCAGTGATTGGGCAGGGGGTACGCAGTATTTT.